The rows below give T cell receptor beta chains drawn from one sample of a study of blood T cells in healthy people across ages. One entry per CDR3 protein, called by TCRdb with MiXCR from the 5' RACE reads. This table holds some 900,000 distinct CDR3 sequences, roughly 48% found once. Sequences were obtained from blood. The source is a man aged 25-45 years in good health. Each CDR3 is given with its conserved first and last residue.

>TRBV6-2/TRBV6-3|TRBJ2-7
CASSYPAGAHEQYF
>TRBV4-2|TRBJ2-1
CASSQDKFLAGENSYNEQFF
>TRBV12-3/TRBV12-4|TRBJ1-2
CASSSEKNPNYGYTF
>TRBV4-1|TRBJ1-2
CASSQVNGGYTF
>TRBV27|TRBJ2-1
CASSLSGLAGAWVQFF
>TRBV5-1|NA
CARYQGGPYNEQYF
>TRBV4-1|TRBJ1-2
CASSSSGYYGYTF
>TRBV12-3/TRBV12-4|TRBJ1-2
CASSWTGSGYTF
>TRBV10-3|TRBJ2-1
CAISEVAGDPFYNEQFF
>TRBV10-3|TRBJ2-3
CAISESISVSTDTQYF
>TRBV6-5|TRBJ1-2
CASSYVGQGSGGYTF
>TRBV3-1|TRBJ2-1
CASSQGAGVGNNEQFF
>TRBV4-1|TRBJ2-3
CASSQIGQGADTQYF
>TRBV29-1|TRBJ2-5
CSVIKTGTGVRETQYF
>TRBV14|TRBJ2-1
CASSQWTGGNEQFF
>TRBV7-2|TRBJ1-6
CASSLARVRAGGNSPLHF
>TRBV6-5|TRBJ1-2
CASSPSPSGGYTF
>TRBV2|TRBJ1-5
CASSATQGGNQPQHF
>TRBV6-2/TRBV6-3|TRBJ2-3
CASSDNPGIVSDTQYF
>TRBV20-1|TRBJ1-2
CSATLDTRRGYTF
>TRBV24-1|NA
CATGDLGTGVHEQYF
>TRBV12-3/TRBV12-4|TRBJ2-1
CASSFTGKQFF
>TRBV6-1|NA
CASSRGQGHNEQYF
>TRBV7-9|TRBJ2-6
CASSLGTSSGANVLTF
>TRBV6-2/TRBV6-3|TRBJ2-5
CASSYSIPSGDQETQYF
>TRBV3-1|TRBJ1-1
CASSLYQGYTEAFF
>TRBV5-1|TRBJ2-5
CASSSTVGGETQYF
>TRBV11-3|TRBJ2-3
CASCRGTDTQYF
>TRBV18|TRBJ2-3
CASSLTRTGTGNTQYF
>TRBV4-3|TRBJ2-7
CASSQDARDGISYEQYF
>TRBV7-2|TRBJ2-1
CASSAAHGGYNEQFF
>TRBV7-9|TRBJ1-2
CASSLFDYGYTF
>TRBV18|TRBJ2-2
CASSLTDRRNTGELFF
>TRBV30|TRBJ1-1
CAWSQGLLGEAFF
>TRBV7-9|TRBJ2-1
CASNLPLDSPNEQFF
>TRBV5-6|TRBJ2-5
CASRTGLSYQETQYF
>TRBV6-5|TRBJ2-1
CASSVGGGAGEQFF
>TRBV19|TRBJ2-3
CASEEWDTQYF
>TRBV20-1|TRBJ1-2
CSAREDRAYGYTF
>TRBV4-3|TRBJ1-1
CASSQQRAQEAFF
>TRBV6-2/TRBV6-3|TRBJ2-3
CASRKRPGRVPTDTQYF
>TRBV11-2|TRBJ2-5
CASSFTDRSQETQYF
>TRBV4-3|TRBJ2-7
CASSQDRTSGSYEQYF
>TRBV12-3/TRBV12-4|TRBJ2-2
CASSFAANTGELFF
>TRBV24-1|TRBJ2-5
CATSDPLAGGPQETRYF